Shown below are 6 T cell receptor beta chains from a single sample sequenced in a study of T cell repertoires in cytomegalovirus infection. Each CDR3 protein gets one entry after TCRdb re-called the reads with MiXCR. The sample has around 190,000 distinct CDR3 sequences, around an eighth seen once; the top ten hold 25% to 30%. The sequencing sample was made of PBMCs. The receptors shown here come from a human donor in good health (CMV status not recorded). Some clones in this sample may be carry-over from other donors' samples.

The chain is built from TRBV25-1 and TRBJ1-1; D remains ambiguous. There are 13 residues in the CDR3. Germline CDR1 and CDR2: MGHDK and SYGVNS. V shed 6 bases and J shed 1 base, with 9 bases lying between them. As DNA, the CDR3 is TGTGCCAGCAGGTTGAAACAGAACACTGAAGCTTTCTTT. This translates into CASRLKQNTEAFF.

In its sample, this clonotype was seen many times. The chain links TRBV12-3 or TRBV12-4 to TRBJ1-1, with D perhaps TRBD1 (6 bases). Trimming pared 10 bases from V and 8 bases from J, leaving 14 bases between. The CDR3 is 11 amino acids. CDR3 sequence (DNA): TGTGCCACCTCAAAGGGGGGCGAAGCTTTCTTT. It is translated as CATSKGGEAFF.

A word on this clonotype: Since a much larger clone is just one base distant, this may be a read error. The CDR3 nucleotides read TGTGCCAGCAGTTCCCAGCAGGGTGGTCTCAACGATACGCAGTATTTT. Translating gives CASSSQQGGLNDTQYF. This chain uses TRBV6-2 or TRBV6-3 with TRBJ2-3; tentatively, D is TRBD1 (5 bases). The CDR3 is 16 residues long. Per germline, CDR1 MNHEY and CDR2 SVGEGT. V dropped 4 bases and J dropped 6 bases, with 20 bases sitting between them.

This clonotype showed up many times. Sequence at one end of the junction differs from germline and may be a read error. V gene TRBV7-7 combines with J gene TRBJ2-2, with 9 bases identical to TRBD2. CDR1 and CDR2 from the germline V gene are SSHAT and FNYEAQ (reference sequence). CDR3 size: 17 residues. CDR3 nucleotides: TGTGCTAGCAGCTTAGATCTAGCGGGAACGAACACCGGGGAGCTGTTTTTT. As protein: CASSLDLAGTNTGELFF.

The table lists this clonotype with many counts. The J gene is TRBJ2-7, the V gene TRBV18; TRBD1 agrees at 7 bases. Trimming removed 4 bases from V and 0 bases from J; junction bases left unmatched: 21. From germline, CDR1 is KGHSH and CDR2 LQKENI. This CDR3 spans 20 amino acids. DNA for the CDR3: TGTGCCAGCTCACGAAGTGTAAGGACAGGAGCTTCCACCATCTCCTACGAGCAGTACTTC. Protein sequence: CASSRSVRTGASTISYEQYF.

The chain uses TRBV29-1 and TRBJ2-7; no definite D call. Germline V CDR1 and CDR2: SQVTM, ANQGSEA. The CDR3 sequence is 11 residues long. The V end was cut by 5 bases, the J end by 1 base, with 6 bases between. The CDR3 DNA sequence: TGCAGCGTTAAGGGTTCCTACGAGCAGTACTTC. It specifies CSVKGSYEQYF.